Given below is one T cell receptor beta chain in context. Its target is unknown. This sample was taken from a study of human T cells and chemical hapten exposure. General study points: PT1 expanded TCR counts and patch test score were linked, and their correlation was positive. TCRs at high frequency, those above 1 in 1000, did not change with DPC sensitization.

Time point of the sample: patch test 3, about 24 weeks after DPC sensitization. Treatment specified: therapeutic diphenylcyclopropenone sensitization with weekly scalp DPC. Each donor was an alopecia patient between 18 and 70 years of age who qualified for DPC. Trimming removed 4 bases from V and 4 bases from J; junction bases left unmatched: 0. The CDR3 covers 12 residues. Looked up from germline, CDR1 is SQVTM and CDR2 is ANQGSEA. Library construction involved attaching unique molecular identifiers to individual cDNA molecules, which allowed quantitative, reproducible TCR counting. TCRdb re-called the RACE reads through MiXCR, storing one row per CDR3 protein. The sample has about 160,000 distinct CDR3 sequences, 28% seen once.

This chain joins TRBV29-1 and TRBJ2-1; 8 positions match TRBD2. The specimen comprised whole blood, sampled in connection with sensitization to the hapten diphenylcyclopropenone (DPC). The clonotype was recovered from a young woman with alopecia areata. Some clones in this sample may be carry-over from other donors' samples. In DNA, the CDR3 is TGCAGCGTTGCTAGCGGGTACAATGAGCAGTTCTTC. Translation: CSVASGYNEQFF.